The 21 T cell receptor beta chains below all came from one sample that was sequenced in a study of spatial heterogeneity in lung cancer. The time point denotes: sample taken at primary tumor resection. Unsorted samples of tumor, nontumor lung or frozen PBMC had their whole RNA sequenced. TCRdb redid the calling of the 5' RACE reads with MiXCR, one entry per CDR3 protein. This sample carries approximately 90,000 distinct CDR3 sequences, roughly 10% of them seen once, and the ten largest clones take 6.9%. Sequenced material: PBMCs, taken at surgery. Every receptor here comes from a male donor with early-stage non-small cell lung cancer.

This clonotype has ten or more counts. The V call is TRBV28, the J call TRBJ2-7, with TRBD1 matching over 8 bases. Germline V gene sequence: CDR1 MDHEN, CDR2 SYDVKM. The CDR3 covers 14 residues. J was trimmed by 3 bases and V by 5 bases; bases with no gene match: 6. The CDR3 protein is CASSPPGTGYEQYF. In nucleotides, the CDR3 is TGTGCCAGCAGTCCTCCCGGGACAGGCTACGAGCAGTACTTC.

This clonotype was found many times. This chain links TRBV12-3 or TRBV12-4 with TRBJ2-1, with D perhaps TRBD1 (5 bases). CDR3 length: 16 amino acids. V was shortened by 8 bases and J by 0 bases, with 17 bases between the two germline ends. DNA for the CDR3: TGTGCCAGCTTCTCTTCGCAGGGTCACTCCTACAATGAGCAGTTCTTC. This codes for CASFSSQGHSYNEQFF.

V and J are TRBV6-2 or TRBV6-3 and TRBJ1-5; 9 bases fit TRBD1. The germline CDR1 and CDR2 sequences are MNHEY and SVGEGT. V shed 4 bases, J shed 7 bases, and the junction held 8 bases outside the gene matches. The CDR3 length is 15 residues. The CDR3 protein is CASSSRDRAQQPQHF. The CDR3 bases are TGTGCCAGCAGTTCCCGGGACAGGGCTCAGCAGCCCCAGCATTTT.

Many counts were recorded for this clonotype. V usage is TRBV6-1 and J usage is TRBJ2-4; the match to TRBD2 covers 9 bases. The CDR3 is 17 amino acids. The germline V gene encodes CDR1 MNHNS and CDR2 SASEGT. Trimming at V came to 8 bases and at J to 1 base, leaving 12 bases not matched to a gene. CDR3 bases: TGTGCCAGCGCAGATAGCGGGAGCGGAGGTGCCAAAAACATTCAGTACTTC. Translating gives CASADSGSGGAKNIQYF.

This clonotype was seen repeatedly, ten times or more. V usage is TRBV5-1 and J usage is TRBJ2-3; D is perhaps TRBD2 (5 bases). The length of the CDR3 is 15 residues. Germline loops: CDR1 SGHRS, CDR2 YFSETQ. Trimming took 0 bases from V and 1 from J, leaving 9 bases between them. The CDR3 DNA reads as TGCGCCAGCAGCTTGGGAGGGCTAGGCACAGATACGCAGTATTTT. It codes for CASSLGGLGTDTQYF.

This clonotype was found a few times. V and J are TRBV19 and TRBJ2-5; tentatively, D is TRBD2 (6 bases). Germline V gene data show CDR1 as LNHDA and CDR2 as SQIVND (reference sequence). V was cut by 7 bases and J by 4 bases, with 16 bases left in between. The CDR3 is 14 amino acids. Here the CDR3 reads CASNPGGAPETQYF. CDR3 bases: TGTGCCAGTAACCCCGGGGGTGCACCAGAGACCCAGTACTTC.

This clonotype was found many times. This CDR3 reads CASSQEHRGATGELFF. The CDR3 bases are TGTGCCAGCAGCCAAGAACACAGGGGTGCCACCGGGGAGCTGTTTTTT. V is TRBV14 and J is TRBJ2-2; 7 bases align to TRBD1. Unmatched junction bases numbered 5, after V lost 0 bases and J lost 4 bases. Per the germline V gene, CDR1 is SGHDN and CDR2 is FVKESK. CDR3 size: 16 residues.

This clonotype was detected many times. The chain links TRBV3-1 to TRBJ2-1, with D possibly TRBD2 on 6 matching bases. Germline CDR1 and CDR2: LGHDT and YNNKEL (reference sequence). This CDR3 has 16 residues. The V and J ends lost 4 bases and 6 bases respectively, with 19 bases between them. The CDR3 DNA follows: TGTGCCAGCAGCCCCCTGGGCGGGACTGCGGGCAATGAGCAGTTCTTC. It is translated as CASSPLGGTAGNEQFF.

This clonotype was found a few times. The rearrangement joins TRBV10-3 to TRBJ2-7; 10 nucleotides match TRBD1. Per germline, CDR1 ENHRY and CDR2 SYGVKD. Trimming took 8 bases from V and 2 from J; bases not matched to a gene: 6. The CDR3 loop spans 14 amino acids. In DNA form, the CDR3 reads TGTGCCATCGCCCGGGACAGGGGTCCCTACGAGCAGTACTTC. This sequence encodes CAIARDRGPYEQYF.

As concerns this clonotype: A much larger clone lies one base from this, so it may be a read error. CDR3 protein: CAIGSGLAAYELYF. The CDR3 DNA reads as TGTGCCATCGGATCGGGACTAGCCGCCTACGAGCTGTACTTC. The chain recombines TRBV6-2 or TRBV6-3 with TRBJ2-7, with 9 bases that match TRBD2. The CDR3 loop spans 14 amino acids. Germline lookup yields CDR1 MNHEY and CDR2 SVGEGT.

The rearrangement joins TRBV5-1 to TRBJ1-1; the match to TRBD1 covers 11 bases. The CDR3 length is 16 residues. V lost 4 bases, J lost 7 bases, and 12 bases stayed unmatched. Germline CDR1 is SGHRS and CDR2 is YFSETQ. This CDR3 reads CASSGGQGAPYGEAFF. The CDR3 region has the DNA TGCGCCAGCAGCGGTGGACAGGGGGCACCCTACGGTGAAGCTTTCTTT.

This clonotype was found many times. This chain uses TRBV4-1 with TRBJ1-3; D gene uncertain. V lost 3 bases to trimming and J lost 4 bases, with 10 bases between them. This CDR3 spans 14 amino acids. Per germline, CDR1 MGHRA and CDR2 YSYEKL. The CDR3 spells CASSQGGLGNTIYF. The DNA of the CDR3 is TGCGCCAGCAGCCAGGGAGGCTTGGGAAACACCATATATTTT.

This clonotype was counted only a few times. V gene TRBV18 combines with J gene TRBJ2-6; D remains unclear. Germline CDR1 is KGHSH and CDR2 is LQKENI. V gave up 7 bases and J gave up 1 base, with 5 bases separating them. The CDR3 contains 13 residues. CDR3 bases: TGTGCCAGCTACTTATCTGGGGCCAACGTCCTGACTTTC. This translates into CASYLSGANVLTF.

The table lists this clonotype with a few counts. V is TRBV21-1 and J is TRBJ1-5. TRBV21-1 is flagged as a pseudogene. The length of the CDR3 is 14 residues. Written as DNA, the CDR3 is TGTGCCAGCAGCAAAGGCCGTTCCGTTGAACCCCAGCATTTT. The encoded protein is CASSKGRSVEPQHF.

The chain joins TRBV6-5 to TRBJ2-7; 9 nucleotides line up with TRBD2. Germline V CDR1 and CDR2: MNHEY, SVGAGI. CDR3 size: 14 residues. V was pared by 7 bases and J by 5 bases, with 9 bases of the junction left unmatched. CDR3 loop: CASKPSGNQDEQYF. Here the CDR3 DNA reads TGTGCCAGCAAGCCTAGCGGGAACCAAGACGAGCAGTACTTC.

V is TRBV20-1 and J is TRBJ2-3, with D possibly being TRBD1 or TRBD2 (5 bases each). This CDR3 contains 11 residues. V was pared by 7 bases and J by 6 bases, with 11 bases between. The V gene's germline CDR1 is DFQATT and CDR2 SNEGSKA (reference sequence). The CDR3 region is CSGVGEDTQYF. CDR3 coding DNA: TGCAGTGGCGTGGGGGAGGATACGCAGTATTTT.

The chain carries TRBV5-1 and TRBJ2-5; weak D call: TRBD2 (6 bases). The CDR3 consists of 14 residues. V lost 0 bases and J 5 bases, leaving 11 bases between the germline ends. Germline CDR1 SGHRS, CDR2 YFSETQ. The CDR3 sequence: CASSLERGGETQYF. CDR3 DNA sequence: TGCGCCAGCAGCTTGGAGCGCGGAGGGGAGACCCAGTACTTC.

In its sample, this clonotype was seen many times. The rearrangement uses TRBV9 and TRBJ1-1; TRBD1 aligns across 9 bases. Germline CDR1 reads SGDLS; CDR2 reads YYNGEE. V dropped 2 bases and J dropped 4; count of bases not matched to a gene: 6. The CDR3 extends over 15 amino acids. The CDR3 region is CASSVGQGGVTEAFF. CDR3 sequence (DNA): TGTGCCAGCAGCGTGGGACAGGGAGGGGTCACTGAAGCTTTCTTT.

The chain recombines TRBV5-1 with TRBJ1-1; D call uncertain. CDR1 is SGHRS and CDR2 is YFSETQ in the germline V gene. This CDR3 spans 14 amino acids. V lost 0 bases to trimming and J lost 1 base, with 7 bases between them. The CDR3 here is CASSLDTANTEAFF. The CDR3 bases are TGCGCCAGCAGCTTGGATACGGCGAACACTGAAGCTTTCTTT.

This clonotype was picked up one time. The CDR3 bases are TGTGCCAGCACCGCGGGGGGTTCTGCAGAGACCCAGTACTTC. Translating it yields CASTAGGSAETQYF. The J gene is TRBJ2-5, the V gene TRBV9; TRBD2 matches 8 bases. CDR3 length: 14 residues. The ends lost 6 bases at V and 4 bases at J; junction bases unmatched: 8. The germline V gene encodes CDR1 SGDLS and CDR2 YYNGEE.

In this sample, this clonotype turned up once. The rearrangement joins TRBV9 to TRBJ1-6; 8 nucleotides match TRBD1. Germline V gene sequence: CDR1 SGDLS, CDR2 YYNGEE. The CDR3 covers 17 residues. V lost 0 bases and J lost 8; bases outside the gene matches: 10. DNA of the CDR3: TGTGCCAGCAGCGTAGACCCCAGGACAGGGTCGGATTCACCCCTCCACTTT. This sequence encodes CASSVDPRTGSDSPLHF.